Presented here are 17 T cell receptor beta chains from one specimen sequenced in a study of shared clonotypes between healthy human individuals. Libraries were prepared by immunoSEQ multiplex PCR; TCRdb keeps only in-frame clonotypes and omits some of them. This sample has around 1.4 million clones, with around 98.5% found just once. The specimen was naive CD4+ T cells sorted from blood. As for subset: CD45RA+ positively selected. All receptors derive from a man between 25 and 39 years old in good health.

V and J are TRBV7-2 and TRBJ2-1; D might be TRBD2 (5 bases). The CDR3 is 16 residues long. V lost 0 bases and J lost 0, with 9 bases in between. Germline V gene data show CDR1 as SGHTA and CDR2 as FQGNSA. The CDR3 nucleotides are TGTGCCAGCAGCTTAGCAGCGGCCAGCTCCTACAATGAGCAGTTCTTC. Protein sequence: CASSLAAASSYNEQFF.

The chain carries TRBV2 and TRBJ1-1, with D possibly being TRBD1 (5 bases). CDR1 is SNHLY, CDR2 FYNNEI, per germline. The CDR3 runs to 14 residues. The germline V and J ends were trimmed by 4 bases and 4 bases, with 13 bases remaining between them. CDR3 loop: CASSVGAFTTEAFF. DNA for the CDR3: TGTGCCAGCAGTGTTGGGGCTTTCACCACTGAAGCTTTCTTT. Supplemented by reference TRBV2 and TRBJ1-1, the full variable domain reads EPEVTQTPSHQVTQMGQEVILRCVPISNHLYFYWYRQILGQKVEFLVSFYNNEISEKSEIFDDQFSVERPDGSNFTLKIRSTKLEDSAMYFCASSVGAFTTEAFFGQGTRLTVV.

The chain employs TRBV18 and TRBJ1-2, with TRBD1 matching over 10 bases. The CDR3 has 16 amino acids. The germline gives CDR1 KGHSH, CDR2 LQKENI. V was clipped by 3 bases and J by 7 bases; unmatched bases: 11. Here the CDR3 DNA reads TGTGCCAGCTCACCTAAGTCGACAGGGGGCCAGGGTGGCTACACCTTC. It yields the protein CASSPKSTGGQGGYTF.

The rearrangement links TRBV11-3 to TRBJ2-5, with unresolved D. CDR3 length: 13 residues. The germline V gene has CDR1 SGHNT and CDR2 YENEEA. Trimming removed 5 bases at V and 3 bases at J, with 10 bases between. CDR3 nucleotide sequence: TGTGCCAGCAGCGCCAGCCGGGAAGAGACCCAGTACTTC. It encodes CASSASREETQYF.

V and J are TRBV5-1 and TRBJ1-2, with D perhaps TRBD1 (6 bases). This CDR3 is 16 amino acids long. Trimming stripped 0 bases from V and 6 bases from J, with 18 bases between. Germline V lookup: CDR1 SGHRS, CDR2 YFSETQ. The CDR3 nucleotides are TGCGCCAGCAGCTTGGGCCCACCGGGGGCAGAGGATGGCTACACCTTC. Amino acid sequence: CASSLGPPGAEDGYTF.

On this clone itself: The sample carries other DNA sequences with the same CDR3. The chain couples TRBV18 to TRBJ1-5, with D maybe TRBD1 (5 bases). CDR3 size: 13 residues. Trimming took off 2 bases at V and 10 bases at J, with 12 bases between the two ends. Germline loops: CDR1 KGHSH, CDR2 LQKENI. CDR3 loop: CASSPGANRPQHF. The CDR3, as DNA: TGTGCCAGCTCACCAGGGGCTAATCGACCCCAGCATTTT.

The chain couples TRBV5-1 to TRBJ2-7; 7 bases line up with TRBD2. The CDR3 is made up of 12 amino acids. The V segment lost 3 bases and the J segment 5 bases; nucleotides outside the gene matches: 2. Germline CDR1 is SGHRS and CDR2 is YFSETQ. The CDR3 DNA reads TGCGCCAGCAGCTCCCGGGGGGACGAGCAGTACTTC. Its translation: CASSSRGDEQYF.

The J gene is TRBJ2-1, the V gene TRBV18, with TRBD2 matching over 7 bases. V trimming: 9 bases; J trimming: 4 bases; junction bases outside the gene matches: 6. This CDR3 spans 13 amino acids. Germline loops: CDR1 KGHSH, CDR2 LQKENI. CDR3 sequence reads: CASSTRGYNEQFF. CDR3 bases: TGTGCCAGTTCTACGCGGGGGTACAATGAGCAGTTCTTC.

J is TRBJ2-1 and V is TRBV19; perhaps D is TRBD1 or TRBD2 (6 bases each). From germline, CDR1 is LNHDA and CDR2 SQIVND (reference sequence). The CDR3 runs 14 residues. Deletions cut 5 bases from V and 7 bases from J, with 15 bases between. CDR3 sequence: CASSFLGGGNEQFF. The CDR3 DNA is TGTGCCAGTAGTTTTTTAGGAGGGGGGAATGAGCAGTTCTTC. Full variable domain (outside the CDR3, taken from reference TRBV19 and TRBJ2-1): DGGITQSPKYLFRKEGQNVTLSCEQNLNHDAMYWYRQDPGQGLRLIYYSQIVNDFQKGDIAEGYSVSREKKESFPLTVTSAQKNPTAFYLCASSFLGGGNEQFFGPGTRLTVL.

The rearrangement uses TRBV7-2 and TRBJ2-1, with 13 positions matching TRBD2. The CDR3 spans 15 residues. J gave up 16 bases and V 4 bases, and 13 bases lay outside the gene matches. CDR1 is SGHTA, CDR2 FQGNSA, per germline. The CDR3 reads CASSSELAGGPLVFF. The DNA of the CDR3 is TGTGCCAGCAGCTCAGAACTAGCGGGAGGGCCTTTAGTATTCTTC.

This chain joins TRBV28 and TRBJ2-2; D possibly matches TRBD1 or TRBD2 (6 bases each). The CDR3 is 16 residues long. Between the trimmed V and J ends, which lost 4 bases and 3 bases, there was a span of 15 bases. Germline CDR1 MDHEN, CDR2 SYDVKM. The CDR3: CASSSLAGEDTGELFF. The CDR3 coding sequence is TGTGCCAGCAGTTCCCTAGCAGGGGAGGACACCGGGGAGCTGTTTTTT.

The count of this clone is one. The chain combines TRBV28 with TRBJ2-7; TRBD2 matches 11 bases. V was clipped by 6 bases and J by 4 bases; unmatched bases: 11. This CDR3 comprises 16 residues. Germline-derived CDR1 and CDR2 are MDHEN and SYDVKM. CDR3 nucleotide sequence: TGTGCCAGCAGGCATCGGCCGGGACTAGCGGCTTACGAGCAGTACTTC. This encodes CASRHRPGLAAYEQYF.

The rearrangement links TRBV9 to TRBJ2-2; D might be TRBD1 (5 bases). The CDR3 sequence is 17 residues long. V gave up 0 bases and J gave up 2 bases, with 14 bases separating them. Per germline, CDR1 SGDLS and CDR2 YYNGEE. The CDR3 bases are TGTGCCAGCAGCGTAGGTCGACAGAGCGCCAACACCGGGGAGCTGTTTTTT. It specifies CASSVGRQSANTGELFF.

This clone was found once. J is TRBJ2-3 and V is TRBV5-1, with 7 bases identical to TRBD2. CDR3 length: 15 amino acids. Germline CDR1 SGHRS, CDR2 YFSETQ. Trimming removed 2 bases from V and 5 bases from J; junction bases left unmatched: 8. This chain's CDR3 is CASSFSSGVEDTQYF. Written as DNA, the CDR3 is TGCGCCAGCAGCTTCTCTAGCGGAGTTGAAGATACGCAGTATTTT.

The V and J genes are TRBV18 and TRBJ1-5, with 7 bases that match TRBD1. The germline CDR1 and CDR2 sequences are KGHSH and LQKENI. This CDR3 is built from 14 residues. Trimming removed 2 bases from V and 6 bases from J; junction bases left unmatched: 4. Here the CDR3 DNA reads TGTGCCAGCTCACCAACAGGGGATATTCAGCCCCAGCATTTT. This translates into CASSPTGDIQPQHF.

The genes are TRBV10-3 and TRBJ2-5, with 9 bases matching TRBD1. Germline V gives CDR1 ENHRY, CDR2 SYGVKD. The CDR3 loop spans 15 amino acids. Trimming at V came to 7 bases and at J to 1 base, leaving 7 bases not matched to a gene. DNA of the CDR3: TGTGCCATCAATGACCGGGACAGGGTCCAAGAGACCCAGTACTTC. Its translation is CAINDRDRVQETQYF.

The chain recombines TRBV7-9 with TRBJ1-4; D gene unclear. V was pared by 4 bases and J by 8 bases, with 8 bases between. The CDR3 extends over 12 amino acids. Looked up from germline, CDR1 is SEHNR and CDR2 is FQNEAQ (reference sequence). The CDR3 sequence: CASSSSGEKLFF. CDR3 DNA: TGTGCCAGCAGCTCATCCGGCGAAAAACTGTTTTTT.